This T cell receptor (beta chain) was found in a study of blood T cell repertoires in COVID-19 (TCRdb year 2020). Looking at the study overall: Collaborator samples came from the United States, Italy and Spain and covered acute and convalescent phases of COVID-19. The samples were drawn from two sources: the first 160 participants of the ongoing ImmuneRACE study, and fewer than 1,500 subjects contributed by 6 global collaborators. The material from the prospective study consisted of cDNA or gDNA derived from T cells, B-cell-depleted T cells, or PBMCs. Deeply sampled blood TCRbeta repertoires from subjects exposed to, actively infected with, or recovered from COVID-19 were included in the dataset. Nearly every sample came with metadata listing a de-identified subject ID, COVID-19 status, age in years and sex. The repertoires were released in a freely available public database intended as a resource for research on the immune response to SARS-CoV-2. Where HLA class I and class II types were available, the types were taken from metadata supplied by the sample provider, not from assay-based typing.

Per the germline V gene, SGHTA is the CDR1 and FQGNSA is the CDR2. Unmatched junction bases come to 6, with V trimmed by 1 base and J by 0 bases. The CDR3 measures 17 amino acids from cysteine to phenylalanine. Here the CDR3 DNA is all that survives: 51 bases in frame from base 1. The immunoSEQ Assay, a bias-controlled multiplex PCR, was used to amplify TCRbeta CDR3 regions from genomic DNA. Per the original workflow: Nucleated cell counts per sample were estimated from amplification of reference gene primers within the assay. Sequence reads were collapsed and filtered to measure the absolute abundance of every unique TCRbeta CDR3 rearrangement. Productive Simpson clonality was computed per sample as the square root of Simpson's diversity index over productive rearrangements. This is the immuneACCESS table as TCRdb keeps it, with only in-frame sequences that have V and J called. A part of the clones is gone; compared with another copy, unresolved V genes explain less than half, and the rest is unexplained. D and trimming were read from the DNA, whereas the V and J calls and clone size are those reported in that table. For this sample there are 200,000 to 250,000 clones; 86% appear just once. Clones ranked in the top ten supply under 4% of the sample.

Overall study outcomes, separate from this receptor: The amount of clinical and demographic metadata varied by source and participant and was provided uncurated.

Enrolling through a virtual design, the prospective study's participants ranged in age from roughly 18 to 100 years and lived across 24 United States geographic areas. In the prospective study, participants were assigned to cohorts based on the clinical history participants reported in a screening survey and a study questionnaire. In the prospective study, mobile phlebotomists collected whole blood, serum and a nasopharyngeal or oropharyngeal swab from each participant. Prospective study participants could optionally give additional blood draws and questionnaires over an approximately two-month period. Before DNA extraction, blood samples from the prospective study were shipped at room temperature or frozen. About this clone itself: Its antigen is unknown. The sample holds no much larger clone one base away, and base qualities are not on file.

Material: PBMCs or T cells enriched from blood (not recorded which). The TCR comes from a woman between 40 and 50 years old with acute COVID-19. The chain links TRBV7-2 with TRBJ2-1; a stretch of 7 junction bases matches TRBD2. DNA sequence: TGTGCCAGCAGCTTAGGCACCGGGGACTACTCCTACAATGAGCAGTTCTTC. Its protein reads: CASSLGTGDYSYNEQFF. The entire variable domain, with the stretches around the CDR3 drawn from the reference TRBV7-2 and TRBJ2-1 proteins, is GAGVSQSPSNKVTEKGKDVELRCDPISGHTALYWYRQSLGQGLEFLIYFQGNSAPDKSGLPSDRFSAERTGGSVSTLTIQRTQQEDSAVYLCASSLGTGDYSYNEQFFGPGTRLTVL.